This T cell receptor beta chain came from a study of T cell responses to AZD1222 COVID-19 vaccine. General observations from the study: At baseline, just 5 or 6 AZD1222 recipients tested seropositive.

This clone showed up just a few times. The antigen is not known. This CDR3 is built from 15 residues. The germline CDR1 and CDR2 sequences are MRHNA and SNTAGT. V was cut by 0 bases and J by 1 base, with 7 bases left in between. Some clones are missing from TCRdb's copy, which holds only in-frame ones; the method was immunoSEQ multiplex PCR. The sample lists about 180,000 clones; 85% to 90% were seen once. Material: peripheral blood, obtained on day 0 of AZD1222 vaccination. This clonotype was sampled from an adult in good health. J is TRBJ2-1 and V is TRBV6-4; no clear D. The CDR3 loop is CASSDSVGSYNEQFF. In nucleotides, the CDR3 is TGTGCCAGCAGTGACTCAGTAGGATCCTACAATGAGCAGTTCTTC.